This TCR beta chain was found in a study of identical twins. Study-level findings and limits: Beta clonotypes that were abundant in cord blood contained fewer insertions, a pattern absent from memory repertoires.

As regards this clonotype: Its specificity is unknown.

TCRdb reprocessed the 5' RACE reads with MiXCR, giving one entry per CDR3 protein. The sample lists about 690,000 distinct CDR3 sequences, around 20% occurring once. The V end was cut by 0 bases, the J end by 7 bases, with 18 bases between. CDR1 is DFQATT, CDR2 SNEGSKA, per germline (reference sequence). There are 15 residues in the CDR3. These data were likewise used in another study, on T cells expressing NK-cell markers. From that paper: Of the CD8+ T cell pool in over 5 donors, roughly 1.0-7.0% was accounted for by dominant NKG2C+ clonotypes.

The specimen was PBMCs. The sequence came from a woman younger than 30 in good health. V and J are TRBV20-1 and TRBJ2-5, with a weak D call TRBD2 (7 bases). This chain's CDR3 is CSAREYREGTWTQYF. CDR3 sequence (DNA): TGCAGTGCTAGAGAATACAGGGAGGGGACGTGGACCCAGTACTTC.